The clone carrying this T cell receptor (beta chain) was observed a single time. Germline CDR1 is LNHDA and CDR2 is SQIVND (reference sequence). CDR3 length: 14 residues. V was clipped by 5 bases and J by 7 bases; unmatched bases: 8. Every contributor of samples was a Caucasian grown-up residing in Nashville, Tennessee. Into CD45RA+ naive and CD45RA-negative memory subsets, the CD4+ cells were split. The data are from a study of shared clonotypes between healthy human individuals. The assay used deep level. Original data processing: There were no quality scores in the junction-only immunoSEQ sequences, so filtering differed. The assay was immunoSEQ multiplex PCR, and TCRdb's table has in-frame clones only and misses some. The V and J calls and clone size come from that table; D and trimming were worked out from the DNA. Of about 1.5 million clones listed, 95% to 97% are singletons.

This clonotype was sampled from a man between 25 and 39 years old in good health. The sequencing input was naive CD4+ T cells sorted from blood. Noted subset: CD45RA+ positively selected. The chain links TRBV19 to TRBJ2-3; 8 bases agree with TRBD1. CDR3 sequence reads: CASSARQGPYTQYF. The CDR3 DNA is TGTGCCAGTAGTGCCCGACAGGGGCCGTATACGCAGTATTTT.